The rows below give T cell receptor beta chains drawn from one sample of a study of HIV-infected children after antiretroviral therapy interruption. TCRdb reprocessed the 3' RACE reads with MiXCR, giving one entry per CDR3 protein. The repertoire holds nearly 15,000 distinct CDR3 sequences, with roughly 3.5% as singletons. The sample was CD45RO+ CD8+ T cells from PBMCs, pooled from several time points, taken from a donor given antiretroviral therapy, either interrupted or continuous. The receptors here all came from a pool of human donors with HIV. Both conserved end residues are part of each CDR3. A D gene is named only where the DNA matches it firmly. Not all rows give a size; the values are once, few, many and, for expanded clones, a class.

v_gene	abundance	d_gene	j_gene	CDR3aa	CDR3nt
TRBV6-1	many	TRBD1	TRBJ2-2	CASSHLGQADTGELFF	TGTGCCAGCAGCCACCTCGGACAGGCGGACACCGGGGAGCTGTTTTTT
TRBV20-1	many	TRBD1	TRBJ1-1	CSARDPRGLSTEAFF	TGCAGTGCTAGAGATCCGAGGGGGCTCAGCACTGAAGCTTTCTTT
TRBV5-1	few	TRBD1	TRBJ2-1	CASSPGQVANEQFF	TGCGCCAGCAGCCCGGGACAGGTGGCCAATGAGCAGTTCTTC
TRBV7-3	few	TRBD2	TRBJ2-1	CASSFSGGEYNEQFF	TGTGCCAGCAGCTTTAGCGGGGGGGAGTACAATGAGCAGTTCTTC
TRBV20-1	many	TRBD1	TRBJ1-4	CSARGDRENEKLFF	TGCAGTGCTAGGGGGGACAGGGAGAATGAAAAACTGTTTTTT
TRBV11-2	many	-	TRBJ2-1	CASSPPAGNEQFF	TGTGCCAGCAGCCCCCCAGCGGGCAATGAGCAGTTCTTC
TRBV7-2	many	-	TRBJ1-2	CASSLLFPIEGIYGYTF	TGTGCCAGCAGCTTACTTTTCCCTATCGAGGGGATCTATGGCTACACCTTC
TRBV27	many	-	TRBJ2-2	CASSTGILKTGELFF	TGTGCCAGCAGTACCGGAATATTGAAGACCGGGGAGCTGTTTTTT
TRBV2	many	TRBD2	TRBJ2-2	CASTSGGNGELFF	TGTGCCAGCACAAGCGGGGGAAACGGGGAGCTGTTTTTT
TRBV28	-	-	TRBJ1-5	CASRPTGPRQPQHF	TGTGCCAGCAGACCGACAGGCCCCAGACAGCCCCAGCATTTT
TRBV20-1	many	-	TRBJ2-7	CSARDPQADYEQYF	TGCAGTGCTAGAGATCCCCAGGCGGACTACGAGCAGTACTTC
TRBV14	medium-sized	-	TRBJ2-1	CASSQGGDEQFF	TGTGCCAGCAGCCAAGGAGGGGATGAGCAGTTCTTC
TRBV6-1	many	-	TRBJ1-2	CASSEAEGGYGYTF	TGTGCCAGCAGTGAAGCAGAGGGAGGCTATGGCTACACCTTC
TRBV6-1	many	-	TRBJ2-1	CASSEASGSNEQFF	TGTGCCAGCAGTGAAGCGTCCGGGAGCAATGAGCAGTTCTTC
TRBV28	many	TRBD2	TRBJ2-5	CASRIGRGQETQYF	TGTGCCAGCAGGATCGGGAGGGGCCAAGAGACCCAGTACTTC
TRBV29-1	many	-	TRBJ2-2	CSVGHRNTGELFF	TGCAGCGTTGGACATAGGAACACCGGGGAGCTGTTTTTT
TRBV29-1	many	TRBD1	TRBJ1-2	CSVFRTGVYYGYTF	TGCAGCGTTTTCAGGACAGGGGTTTACTATGGCTACACCTTC
TRBV28	many	-	TRBJ1-6	CASSLELTRLSPLHF	TGTGCCAGCAGTTTAGAGTTAACTAGGCTTTCACCCCTCCACTTT
TRBV7-8	many	TRBD1	TRBJ2-2	CASPTGGTGELFF	TGTGCCAGTCCCACAGGGGGCACCGGGGAGCTGTTTTTT
TRBV5-6	many	TRBD2	TRBJ2-7	CASSPGTITYEQYF	TGTGCCAGCAGCCCCGGGACTATTACCTACGAGCAGTACTTC
TRBV7-3	many	TRBD1	TRBJ2-1	CASSLGQGDYNEQFF	TGTGCCAGCAGCTTAGGGCAGGGGGATTACAATGAGCAGTTCTTC
TRBV6-1	many	-	TRBJ2-1	CASSVGDETYNEQFF	TGTGCCAGCAGTGTAGGGGACGAAACCTACAATGAGCAGTTCTTC
TRBV4-1	many	-	TRBJ2-6	CASSQEPGDGANVLTF	TGCGCCAGCAGCCAAGAGCCCGGGGATGGGGCCAACGTCCTGACTTTC
TRBV10-2	many	-	TRBJ2-3	CASSEGRQYF	TGCGCCAGCAGTGAGGGACGGCAGTATTTT
TRBV10-3	many	-	TRBJ2-3	CAISALGETTTDTQYF	TGTGCCATCAGTGCCTTGGGGGAGACCACCACAGATACGCAGTATTTT
TRBV10-2	-	-	TRBJ1-6	CASSDGTYNSPLHF	TGCGCCAGCAGCGACGGCACGTATAATTCACCCCTCCACTTT
TRBV27	many	-	TRBJ1-6	CASSRTADEALHF	TGTGCCAGCAGTCGGACGGCCGACGAGGCCCTCCACTTT
TRBV11-2	many	TRBD1	TRBJ2-1	CASSFVQGADEQFF	TGTGCCAGCAGCTTTGTGCAGGGGGCTGATGAGCAGTTCTTC
TRBV6-1	many	TRBD1	TRBJ2-5	CASITGGKETQYF	TGTGCCAGCATAACAGGGGGCAAAGAGACCCAGTACTTC
TRBV7-9	many	-	TRBJ2-3	CATDWAGYSTDTQYF	TGTGCCACCGATTGGGCGGGTTATAGCACAGATACGCAGTATTTT
TRBV5-1	many	-	TRBJ2-7	CASSFTTQGEQYF	TGCGCCAGCAGCTTCACGACCCAGGGTGAGCAGTACTTC
TRBV10-3	many	-	TRBJ1-5	CAISNLNSNQPQHF	TGTGCCATCAGCAATTTAAATAGCAATCAGCCCCAGCATTTT
TRBV27	many	-	TRBJ2-1	CASSLGGGSEQFF	TGTGCCAGCAGTTTGGGGGGGGGCAGTGAGCAGTTCTTC
TRBV3-1	medium-sized	-	TRBJ2-1	CASSQEFPGATYNEQFF	TGTGCCAGCAGCCAAGAGTTTCCAGGGGCAACCTACAATGAGCAGTTCTTC
TRBV28	few	-	TRBJ2-7	CASRDYEQYF	TGTGCCAGCAGGGACTACGAGCAGTACTTC
TRBV19	many	-	TRBJ2-3	CASRSVAGHTDTQYF	TGTGCCAGTAGGTCCGTAGCAGGCCACACAGATACGCAGTATTTT
TRBV29-1	many	-	TRBJ2-7	CSVEGEGGSYEQYF	TGCAGCGTTGAAGGAGAGGGGGGGTCCTACGAGCAGTACTTC
TRBV10-3	medium-sized	-	TRBJ2-1	CAISESGREQFF	TGTGCCATCAGTGAGTCTGGGCGGGAGCAGTTCTTC
TRBV19	few	-	TRBJ1-5	CASSIGSGVSPQHF	TGTGCCAGTAGTATAGGATCAGGGGTTTCGCCCCAGCATTTT
TRBV25-1	many	-	TRBJ1-5	CASSDLRLGNQPQHF	TGTGCCAGCAGTGACCTCAGGCTTGGCAATCAGCCCCAGCATTTT
TRBV6-1	many	TRBD2	TRBJ2-3	CASSEEAGGPDTQYF	TGTGCCAGCAGTGAAGAAGCGGGGGGGCCAGATACGCAGTATTTT
TRBV28	medium-sized	-	TRBJ2-6	CASSSGLSIWSGANVLTF	TGTGCCAGCAGTTCTGGTCTGTCGATTTGGTCTGGGGCCAACGTCCTGACTTTC
TRBV11-2	many	-	TRBJ2-5	CASSLVRGWGIEETQYF	TGTGCCAGCAGCTTGGTCCGAGGGTGGGGAATTGAAGAGACCCAGTACTTC
TRBV29-1	medium-sized	-	TRBJ1-2	CSTEVPGEYYGYTF	TGCAGCACTGAGGTGCCAGGGGAGTACTATGGCTACACCTTC
TRBV6-1	many	-	TRBJ1-3	CASTSKSDSGNTIYF	TGTGCCAGCACGTCCAAGTCTGACTCTGGAAACACCATATATTTT
TRBV12-5	many	-	TRBJ1-6	CASGLLLGWWDNSPLHF	TGTGCTAGTGGTTTGCTGCTAGGGTGGTGGGATAATTCACCCCTCCACTTT
TRBV12-3/TRBV12-4	many	TRBD1	TRBJ1-3	CASSSSYRDRGPDTIYF	TGTGCCAGCAGTTCAAGCTATCGGGACAGGGGACCGGACACCATATATTTT